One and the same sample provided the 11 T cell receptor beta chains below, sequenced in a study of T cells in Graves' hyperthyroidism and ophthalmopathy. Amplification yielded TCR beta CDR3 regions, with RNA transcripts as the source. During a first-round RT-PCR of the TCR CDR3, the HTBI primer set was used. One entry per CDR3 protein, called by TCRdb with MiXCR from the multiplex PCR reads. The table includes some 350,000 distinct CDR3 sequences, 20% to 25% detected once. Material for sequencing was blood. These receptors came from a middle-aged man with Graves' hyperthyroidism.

CDR3 DNA: TGTGCCAGCAGCTTAGCCCCCTTACGCCAGGCTACCGAGCAGTACTTC. Amino acids: CASSLAPLRQATEQYF. This rearrangement joins TRBV7-6 to TRBJ2-7, with D hard to call. From germline, CDR1 is SGHVS and CDR2 FNYEAQ. The CDR3 is 16 residues long. Trimming shortened V by 0 bases and J by 6 bases, and 18 bases separated the two germline ends.

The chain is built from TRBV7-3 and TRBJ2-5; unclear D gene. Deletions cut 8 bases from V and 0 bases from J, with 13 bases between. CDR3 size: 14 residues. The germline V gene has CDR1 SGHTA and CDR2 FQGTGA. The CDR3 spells CASAPGLYQETQYF. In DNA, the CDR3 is TGTGCCAGCGCCCCGGGCCTGTACCAAGAGACCCAGTACTTC.

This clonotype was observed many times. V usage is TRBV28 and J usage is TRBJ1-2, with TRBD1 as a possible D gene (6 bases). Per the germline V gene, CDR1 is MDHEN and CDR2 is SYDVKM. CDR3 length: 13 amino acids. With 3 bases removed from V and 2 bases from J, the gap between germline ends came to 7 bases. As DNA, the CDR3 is TGTGCCAGCAGTTTCACAGGGAACTATGGCTACACCTTC. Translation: CASSFTGNYGYTF.

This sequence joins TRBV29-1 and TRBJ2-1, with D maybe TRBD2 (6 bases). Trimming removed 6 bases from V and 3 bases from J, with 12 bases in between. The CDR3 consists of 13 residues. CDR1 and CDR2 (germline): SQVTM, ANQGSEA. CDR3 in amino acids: CSVVGLIYNEQFF. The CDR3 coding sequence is TGCAGCGTGGTGGGACTGATCTACAATGAGCAGTTCTTC.

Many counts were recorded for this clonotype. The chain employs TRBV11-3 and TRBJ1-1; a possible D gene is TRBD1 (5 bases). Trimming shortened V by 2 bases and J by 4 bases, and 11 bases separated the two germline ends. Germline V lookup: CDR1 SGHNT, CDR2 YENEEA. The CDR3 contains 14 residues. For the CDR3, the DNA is TGTGCCAGCAGCTTAACAGGCATTAGCACTGAAGCTTTCTTT. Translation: CASSLTGISTEAFF. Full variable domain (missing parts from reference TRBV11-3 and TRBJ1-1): EAGVVQSPRYKIIEKKQPVAFWCNPISGHNTLYWYLQNLGQGPELLIRYENEEAVDDSQLPKDRFSAERLKGVDSTLKIQPAELGDSAVYLCASSLTGISTEAFFGQGTRLTVV.

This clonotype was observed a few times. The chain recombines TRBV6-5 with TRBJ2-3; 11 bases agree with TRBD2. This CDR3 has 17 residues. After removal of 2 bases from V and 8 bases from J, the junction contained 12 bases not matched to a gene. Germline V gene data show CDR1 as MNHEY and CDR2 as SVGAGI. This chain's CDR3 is CASSYTIAGGRGATQYF. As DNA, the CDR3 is TGTGCCAGCAGTTACACAATAGCGGGAGGGCGTGGGGCTACGCAGTATTTT.

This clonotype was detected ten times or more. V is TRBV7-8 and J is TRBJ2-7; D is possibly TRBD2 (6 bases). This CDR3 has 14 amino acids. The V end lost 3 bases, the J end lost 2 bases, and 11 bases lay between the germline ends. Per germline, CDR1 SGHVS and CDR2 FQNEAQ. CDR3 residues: CASSFGLATYEQYF. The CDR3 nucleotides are TGTGCCAGCAGCTTCGGGCTAGCGACCTACGAGCAGTACTTC.

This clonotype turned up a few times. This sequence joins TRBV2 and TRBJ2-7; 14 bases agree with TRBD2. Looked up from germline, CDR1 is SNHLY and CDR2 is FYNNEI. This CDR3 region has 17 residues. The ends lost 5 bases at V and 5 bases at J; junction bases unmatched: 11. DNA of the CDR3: TGTGCCAGCAGTCCCGCTTGGGGACTAGCGGGAGTGGACGAGCAGTACTTC. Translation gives CASSPAWGLAGVDEQYF.

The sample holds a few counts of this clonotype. CDR3 nucleotides: TGTGCCAGCAGCTTATCTTTGGACAATGAGCAGTTCTTC. It codes for CASSLSLDNEQFF. The rearrangement links TRBV11-3 to TRBJ2-1; no clear D gene. Germline values: CDR1 SGHNT, CDR2 YENEEA. The V and J ends lost 2 bases and 5 bases respectively, with 7 bases between them. The CDR3 sequence is 13 residues long.

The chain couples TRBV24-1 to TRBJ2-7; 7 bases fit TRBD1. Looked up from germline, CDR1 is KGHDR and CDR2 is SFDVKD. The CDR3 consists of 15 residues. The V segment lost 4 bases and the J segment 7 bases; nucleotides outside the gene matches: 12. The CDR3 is CATSDSWTGRGEQYF. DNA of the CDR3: TGTGCCACCAGTGACTCTTGGACAGGCCGTGGGGAGCAGTACTTC.

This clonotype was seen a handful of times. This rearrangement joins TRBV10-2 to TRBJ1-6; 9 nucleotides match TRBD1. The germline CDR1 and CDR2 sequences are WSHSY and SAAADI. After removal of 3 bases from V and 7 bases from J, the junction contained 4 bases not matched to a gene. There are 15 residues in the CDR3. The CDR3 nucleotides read TGCGCCAGCAGTGATGGGACAGGGAGGAATTCACCCCTCCACTTT. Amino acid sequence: CASSDGTGRNSPLHF.